This T cell receptor beta chain is drawn from a study of blood T cell repertoires in COVID-19. The assay was immunoSEQ multiplex PCR, and TCRdb's table has in-frame clones only and misses some. In the table there are about 110,000 clones, approximately 87% of which are singletons. A few counts support this clone. The ends were cut back, 5 bases at V and 1 base at J, with 5 bases in the middle. Germline V gives CDR1 SNHLY, CDR2 FYNNEI. The CDR3 consists of 12 residues. The sequence came from a woman in her fifties or sixties with acute or convalescent COVID-19. The source material was peripheral blood. The chain links TRBV2 to TRBJ1-1; no firm D call. The CDR3 region is CASSRQNTEAFF. DNA of the CDR3: TGTGCCAGCAGTCGACAGAACACTGAAGCTTTCTTT.